A selection of T cell receptor beta chains follows, all from one sample in a study of T cell changes during pregnancy in multiple sclerosis. Profiling relied on immunoSEQ multiplex PCR, and the TCRdb table lists in-frame clones only, not all of them. The sample carries around 62,000 clones, roughly 88% recorded once. The source was peripheral blood, collected in the second trimester of pregnancy. The receptors shown here come from a female donor in good health, enrolled as a control in a pregnancy study. Each CDR3 is given with its conserved first and last residue. The order of the fields is D gene, V gene, J gene, clone size, CDR3 protein, CDR3 DNA. The D gene is left open where the match is weak. Clone sizes are given selectively: once, few, many, or a class where the clone is expanded.

>TRBD1|TRBV6-1|TRBJ1-2|NA
CASSPTGATYGYTF
TGTGCCAGCAGTCCGACAGGGGCCACATATGGCTACACCTTC
>NA|TRBV10-1|TRBJ2-1|medium-sized
CASRRVIRRAYNEQFF
TGCGCCTCCCGACGGGTTATAAGACGAGCCTACAATGAGCAGTTCTTC
>NA|TRBV29-1|TRBJ1-1|few
CSLMGGTEAFF
TGCAGCCTCATGGGGGGCACTGAAGCTTTCTTT
>TRBD1|TRBV2|TRBJ1-2|NA
CASRWDREGGYTF
TGTGCCAGCAGGTGGGACAGGGAAGGTGGCTACACCTTC
>NA|TRBV19|TRBJ1-1|NA
CASSILQGGPVFGAFF
TGTGCCAGTAGTATCTTACAGGGCGGTCCCGTCTTTGGAGCTTTCTTT
>NA|TRBV30|TRBJ2-7|NA
CAWSVRGGAEQYF
TGTGCCTGGAGTGTAAGGGGCGGGGCCGAGCAGTACTTC
>NA|TRBV10-3|TRBJ1-1|NA
CATIDAAEAFF
TGTGCCACCATTGACGCGGCCGAAGCTTTCTTT
>TRBD1|TRBV18|TRBJ2-7|NA
CASSPGQGREYEQYF
TGTGCCAGCTCACCAGGACAGGGTCGGGAGTACGAGCAGTACTTC
>TRBD1|TRBV7-8|TRBJ2-2|once
CASSILTGPGELFF
TGTGCCAGCAGCATACTGACAGGGCCCGGGGAGCTGTTTTTT
>TRBD2|TRBV2|TRBJ2-7|NA
CASSEIAGGLRLNEQYF
TGTGCCAGCAGTGAAATAGCGGGAGGGCTCCGTTTGAACGAGCAGTACTTC
>TRBD1|TRBV2|TRBJ1-4|NA
CASSERAGGEKLFF
TGTGCCAGCAGTGAACGGGCAGGGGGGGAAAAACTGTTTTTT
>NA|TRBV5-4|TRBJ2-7|NA
CASSLAGGYYEQYF
TGTGCCAGCAGCTTGGCCGGAGGTTACTACGAGCAGTACTTC
>NA|TRBV4-2|TRBJ2-5|NA
CASSQVAGQRAETQYF
TGTGCCAGCAGCCAAGTTGCGGGACAGCGAGCGGAGACCCAGTACTTC
>NA|TRBV2|TRBJ2-1|once
CASKRAEQFF
TGTGCCAGCAAGCGGGCTGAGCAGTTCTTC
>NA|TRBV30|TRBJ2-7|NA
CAWSSRDSEQYF
TGTGCCTGGAGTTCCAGGGATAGCGAGCAGTACTTC
>NA|TRBV18|TRBJ2-7|NA
CASSLLQGSYEQYF
TGTGCCAGCTCACTACTACAGGGATCGTACGAGCAGTACTTC
>TRBD2|TRBV6-1|TRBJ2-2|NA
CAAWTGRAGTGELFF
TGTGCCGCCTGGACCGGGAGGGCCGGAACCGGGGAGCTGTTTTTT
>NA|TRBV30|TRBJ2-6|NA
CAWSVGGTGANVLTF
TGTGCCTGGAGTGTAGGAGGGACTGGGGCCAACGTCCTGACTTTC
>NA|TRBV27|TRBJ1-1|few
CASSFGGVGTEAFF
TGTGCCAGCAGTTTCGGGGGTGTAGGCACTGAAGCTTTCTTT
>NA|TRBV28|TRBJ1-2|NA
CASRNGHYYGYTF
TGTGCCAGCAGAAATGGACACTACTATGGCTACACCTTC
>TRBD2|TRBV9|TRBJ2-5|NA
CASSPQPTSVKTQYF
TGTGCCAGCAGCCCGCAGCCGACTAGCGTGAAGACCCAGTACTTC
>NA|TRBV5-1|TRBJ2-3|NA
CASSLAAGKDTQYF
TGCGCCAGCAGCTTGGCCGCAGGTAAAGATACGCAGTATTTT
>NA|TRBV10-3|TRBJ1-2|NA
CAISEDSRTNYGYTF
TGTGCCATCAGTGAGGACAGTAGAACTAACTATGGCTACACCTTC
>TRBD2|TRBV5-4|TRBJ2-3|NA
CASSSPRTSGDTQYF
TGTGCCAGCAGCTCCCCTCGGACTAGCGGGGATACGCAGTATTTT
>TRBD2|TRBV28|TRBJ2-7|NA
CATWGTATNSGSGEQYF
TGTGCCACCTGGGGGACAGCAACAAATAGCGGGAGTGGCGAGCAGTACTTC
>NA|TRBV5-6|TRBJ2-7|NA
CASSISGNSYEQYF
TGTGCCAGCAGCATAAGCGGAAACTCCTACGAGCAGTACTTC
>NA|TRBV5-1|TRBJ2-5|NA
CASSTRGEETQYF
TGCGCCAGCAGTACAAGGGGCGAAGAGACCCAGTACTTC
>TRBD1|TRBV13|TRBJ2-2|NA
CASSLGGGTGSTGELFF
TGTGCCAGCAGCCTGGGGGGTGGGACAGGATCGACCGGGGAGCTGTTTTTT
>TRBD2|TRBV5-1|TRBJ2-1|NA
CASSSGGTGPYNEQFF
TGCGCCAGCAGCTCCGGGGGGACCGGACCCTACAATGAGCAGTTCTTC
>TRBD1|TRBV7-9|TRBJ2-1|NA
CASSLIHRGPDEQFF
TGTGCCAGCAGCTTAATCCACAGGGGGCCGGATGAGCAGTTCTTC
>TRBD1|TRBV15|TRBJ1-2|NA
CATSGGQGRRNYGYTF
TGTGCCACCAGCGGGGGACAGGGCCGGCGGAATTATGGCTACACCTTC
>NA|TRBV11-2|TRBJ1-5|NA
CARILSQPQHF
TGTGCCAGGATCCTAAGTCAGCCCCAGCATTTT
>NA|TRBV7-9|TRBJ1-1|NA
CASSPPSSGLNTEAFF
TGTGCCAGCAGCCCGCCTTCATCAGGGTTGAACACTGAAGCTTTCTTT
>TRBD1|TRBV10-3|TRBJ2-5|NA
CATGQNQETQYF
TGTGCCACGGGACAGAACCAAGAGACCCAGTACTTC
>TRBD2|TRBV28|TRBJ2-7|NA
CASTLLAGVDEQYF
TGTGCCAGCACCCTTCTAGCGGGAGTTGACGAGCAGTACTTC
>NA|TRBV5-4|TRBJ2-3|NA
CASRAPGANTQYF
TGTGCCAGCAGAGCCCCAGGGGCAAATACGCAGTATTTT
>NA|TRBV1|TRBJ2-5|NA
CTSSQDLTSGTQYF
TGCACCAGCAGCCAAGATCTCACTAGCGGGACCCAGTACTTC
>TRBD2|TRBV28|TRBJ2-3|NA
CASSSGMSGEADTQYF
TGTGCCAGCAGTTCGGGGATGAGCGGGGAAGCAGATACGCAGTATTTT
>NA|TRBV5-6|TRBJ1-4|NA
CASSPGRGLNNEKLFF
TGTGCCAGCAGCCCGGGTAGAGGACTTAATAATGAAAAACTGTTTTTT